The clone carrying this T cell receptor beta chain was picked up a small number of times. Its cognate antigen is unknown. These data are taken from a study of cytomegalovirus exposure and HLA in healthy donors. Study at large: Out of around 360 genotyped donors, roughly 83% belonged to the Caucasian-associated ancestry cluster.

Study outcomes and limitations: Earlier analysis found most TCR beta V segments productive about 90% or about 30% of the time.

The PCR was carried out with 60 Vbeta primers and 13 Jbeta primers. The assay was immunoSEQ multiplex PCR, and TCRdb's table has in-frame clones only and misses some. This sample carries 80,000 to 95,000 clones, about three quarters of them seen once, and the ten largest clones take 5.5% to 7.5%. The CDR3 spans 16 residues. V was trimmed by 0 bases and J by 5 bases, leaving 14 bases between them. CDR1 and CDR2 from the germline V gene are SGHNT and YYREEE (reference sequence). The receptor was derived from a female donor in good health and CMV-seronegative. The sequenced sample was PBMCs. V gene TRBV5-4 combines with J gene TRBJ1-4; TRBD1 is a possible D gene (5 bases). The CDR3 region has the DNA TGTGCCAGCAGCTTGGGAGGGGCGGCGGGGAATGAAAAACTGTTTTTT. Translation: CASSLGGAAGNEKLFF.